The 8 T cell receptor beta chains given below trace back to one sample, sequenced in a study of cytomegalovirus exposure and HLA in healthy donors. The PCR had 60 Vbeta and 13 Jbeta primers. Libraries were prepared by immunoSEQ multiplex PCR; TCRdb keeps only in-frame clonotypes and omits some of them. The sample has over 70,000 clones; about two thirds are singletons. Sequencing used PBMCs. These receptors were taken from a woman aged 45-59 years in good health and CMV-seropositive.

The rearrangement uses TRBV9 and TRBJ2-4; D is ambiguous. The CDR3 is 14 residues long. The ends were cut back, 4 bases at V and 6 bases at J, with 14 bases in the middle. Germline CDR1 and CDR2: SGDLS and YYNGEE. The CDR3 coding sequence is TGTGCCAGCAGCCCGACTCCGAACCCAAACATTCAGTACTTC. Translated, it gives CASSPTPNPNIQYF. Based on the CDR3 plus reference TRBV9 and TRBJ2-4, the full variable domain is DSGVTQTPKHLITATGQRVTLRCSPRSGDLSVYWYQQSLDQGLQFLIQYYNGEERAKGNILERFSAQQFPDLHSELNLSSLELGDSALYFCASSPTPNPNIQYFGAGTRLSVL.

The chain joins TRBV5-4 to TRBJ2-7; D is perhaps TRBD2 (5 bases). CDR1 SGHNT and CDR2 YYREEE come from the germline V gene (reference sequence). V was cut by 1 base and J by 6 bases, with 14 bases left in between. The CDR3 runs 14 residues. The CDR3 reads CASSLYSASGEQYF. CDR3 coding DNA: TGTGCCAGCAGCTTGTATAGCGCGTCCGGCGAGCAGTACTTC.

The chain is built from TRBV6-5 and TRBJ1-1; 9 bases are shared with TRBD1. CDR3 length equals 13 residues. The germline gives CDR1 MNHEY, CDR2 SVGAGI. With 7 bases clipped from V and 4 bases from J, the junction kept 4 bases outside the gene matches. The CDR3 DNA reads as TGTGCCAGCACCCGGACAGGGGTCACTGAAGCTTTCTTT. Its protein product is CASTRTGVTEAFF.

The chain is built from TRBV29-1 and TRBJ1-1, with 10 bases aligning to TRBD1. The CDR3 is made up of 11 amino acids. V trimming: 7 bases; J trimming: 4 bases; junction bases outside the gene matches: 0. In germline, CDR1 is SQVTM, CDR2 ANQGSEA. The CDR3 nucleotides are TGCAGCGGACAGGGGGCCACTGAAGCTTTCTTT. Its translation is CSGQGATEAFF.

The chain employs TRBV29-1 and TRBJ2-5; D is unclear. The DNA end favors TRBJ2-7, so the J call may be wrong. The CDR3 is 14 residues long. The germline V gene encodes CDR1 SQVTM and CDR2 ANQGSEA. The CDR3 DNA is TGCAGCGTTGCGAGCTTCGAGAGCTCCTACGAGCAGTACTTC. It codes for CSVASFESSYEQYF.

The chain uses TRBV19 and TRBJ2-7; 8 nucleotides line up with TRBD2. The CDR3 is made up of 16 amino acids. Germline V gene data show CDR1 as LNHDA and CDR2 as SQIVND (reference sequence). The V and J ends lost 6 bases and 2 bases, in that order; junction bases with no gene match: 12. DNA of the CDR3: TGTGCCAGTAGCGGGAGGGACGGCGGGAAAACCTACGAGCAGTACTTC. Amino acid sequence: CASSGRDGGKTYEQYF.

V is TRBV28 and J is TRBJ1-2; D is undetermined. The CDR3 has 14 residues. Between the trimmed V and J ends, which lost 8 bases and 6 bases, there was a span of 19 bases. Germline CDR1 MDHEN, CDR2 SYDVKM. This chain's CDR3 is CASGGQSAVHGYTF. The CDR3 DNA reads TGTGCCAGCGGTGGGCAGTCAGCCGTTCATGGCTACACCTTC.

CDR3 amino acids: CASSYWPGTDGYTF. In DNA form, the CDR3 reads TGTGCCAGCAGTTACTGGCCCGGGACAGATGGCTACACCTTC. This chain links TRBV6-5 with TRBJ1-2; 7 bases fit TRBD1. CDR1 MNHEY and CDR2 SVGAGI come from the germline V gene. CDR3 length equals 14 residues. V was clipped by 1 base and J by 6 bases; unmatched bases: 5.